This T cell receptor (beta chain) came from a study of siplizumab effects on memory and regulatory T cells. In the case of this clone: No antigen is known for it.

Profiling relied on immunoSEQ multiplex PCR, and the TCRdb table lists in-frame clones only, not all of them. The sample consists of roughly 50,000 clones, under 98% of them appearing once. Broader study findings: Of the alloreactive clones, only a minor fraction mapped to unstimulated subsets. Assignment of a naive or memory phenotype failed for roughly 75-97% of the proliferating CD4+ or CD8+ clones.

The CDR3 covers 16 residues. CDR1 and CDR2 (germline): MGHDK, SYGVNS. Losses at the gene ends were 3 bases for V and 0 bases for J; bases not matched to a gene: 2. The V call is TRBV25-1, the J call TRBJ2-1; 10 positions agree with TRBD2. Sequencing was performed on naive CD4+ T cells sorted from blood. The TCR sequence derives from a human donor in good health. The DNA for the CDR3 is TGTGCCAGCAGTGATACTAGCGGGGTCTCCTACAATGAGCAGTTCTTC. It encodes CASSDTSGVSYNEQFF.